This TCR beta chain was identified in a study of blood T cell repertoires in COVID-19. TCRdb keeps only in-frame clones here, not all; method: immunoSEQ multiplex PCR. The table lists around 190,000 clones, 83% of them singletons. The germline gives CDR1 KGHSH, CDR2 LQKENI. V lost 3 bases and J lost 4, with 10 bases in between. The CDR3 is made up of 14 amino acids. The sequencing input was peripheral blood. The V call is TRBV18, the J call TRBJ1-5; perhaps TRBD1 as D (5 bases). The origin of this receptor is a human donor in a cohort sampled during active COVID-19. The CDR3 sequence: CASSPAGTNQPQHF. The CDR3 DNA reads TGTGCCAGCTCACCGGCGGGGACGAATCAGCCCCAGCATTTT.